This T cell receptor beta chain was sequenced for a study of neurological immune-mediated disorders. The study's findings and limits: There were no CDR3 amino acid sequences shared by expanded clones across subjects, a result suggesting private repertoires in all groups.

This clonotype was recorded many times. What it binds is not known. TCRdb reanalysed the 5' RACE reads using MiXCR and keeps one entry per CDR3 protein. The data show more than 50,000 distinct CDR3 sequences, with roughly 3.5% seen just once and approximately 7.1% held by the top ten. The CDR3 length is 14 residues. Germline V gene sequence: CDR1 DFQATT, CDR2 SNEGSKA (reference sequence). V gave up 0 bases and J gave up 5 bases, with 13 bases separating them. Sequenced material: PBMCs. This TCR derives from a woman aged 55-70 years with multiple sclerosis. The rearrangement uses TRBV20-1 and TRBJ1-1; D is uncertain. CDR3 region: CSARDTDLITEAFF. CDR3 nucleotide sequence: TGCAGTGCTAGAGATACGGATTTGATAACTGAAGCTTTCTTT.